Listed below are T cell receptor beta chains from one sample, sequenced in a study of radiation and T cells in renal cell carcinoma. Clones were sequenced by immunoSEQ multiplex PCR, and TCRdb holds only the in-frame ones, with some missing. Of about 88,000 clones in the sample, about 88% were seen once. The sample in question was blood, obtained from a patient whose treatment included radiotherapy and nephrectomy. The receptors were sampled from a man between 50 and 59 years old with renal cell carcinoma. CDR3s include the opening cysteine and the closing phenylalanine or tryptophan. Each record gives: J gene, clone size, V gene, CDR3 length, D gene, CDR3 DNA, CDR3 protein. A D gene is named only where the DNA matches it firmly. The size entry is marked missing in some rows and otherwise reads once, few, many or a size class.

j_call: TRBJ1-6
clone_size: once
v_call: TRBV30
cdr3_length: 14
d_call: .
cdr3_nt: TGTGCCTGGAGTGTAGAGCCATGGGGTTCACCCCTCCACTTT
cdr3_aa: CAWSVEPWGSPLHF

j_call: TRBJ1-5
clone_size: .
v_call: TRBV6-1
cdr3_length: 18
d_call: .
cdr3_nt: TGTGCCAGCAGTGAACCGCCTCCCGACAGCGATAGCAATCAGCCCCAGCATTTT
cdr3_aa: CASSEPPPDSDSNQPQHF

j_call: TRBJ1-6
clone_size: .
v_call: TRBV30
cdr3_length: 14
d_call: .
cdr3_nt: TGTGCCTGGAGTGTACTCGGGGGGGATTCACCCCTCCACTTT
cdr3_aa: CAWSVLGGDSPLHF

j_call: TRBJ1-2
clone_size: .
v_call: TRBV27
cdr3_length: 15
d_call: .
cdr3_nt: TGTGCCAGCAGTTTTACTCCACAGGGACCGGGCGGCTACACCTTC
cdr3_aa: CASSFTPQGPGGYTF

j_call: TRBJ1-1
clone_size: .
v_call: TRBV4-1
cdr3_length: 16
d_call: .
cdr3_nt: TGCGCCAGCAGCCTAACAGGGACAACCGCTAACACTGAAGCTTTCTTT
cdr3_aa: CASSLTGTTANTEAFF

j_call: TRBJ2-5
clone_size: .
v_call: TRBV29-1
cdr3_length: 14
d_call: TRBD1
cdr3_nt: TGCAGCGTAGGCATCGGGACAGGGAGGGAGACCCAGTACTTC
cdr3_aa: CSVGIGTGRETQYF

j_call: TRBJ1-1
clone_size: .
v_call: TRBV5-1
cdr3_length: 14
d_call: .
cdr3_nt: TGCGCCAGCAGCTTGGAAATTGTGACCACTGAAGCTTTCTTT
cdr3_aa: CASSLEIVTTEAFF

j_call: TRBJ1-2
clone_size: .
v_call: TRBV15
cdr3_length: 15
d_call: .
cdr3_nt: TGTGCCACCAGCAGAGATTATACAGAGAACTATGGCTACACCTTC
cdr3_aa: CATSRDYTENYGYTF

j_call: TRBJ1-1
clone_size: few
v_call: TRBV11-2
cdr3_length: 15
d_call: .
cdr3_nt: TGTGCCAGCAGCTTAGCTTACTCAGCTTACACTGAAGCTTTCTTT
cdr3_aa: CASSLAYSAYTEAFF

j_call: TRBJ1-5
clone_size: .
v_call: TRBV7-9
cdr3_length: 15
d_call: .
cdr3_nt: TGTGCCAGCAGCTTAGCGGGCGGCGTAGGGCAGCCCCAGCATTTT
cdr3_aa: CASSLAGGVGQPQHF

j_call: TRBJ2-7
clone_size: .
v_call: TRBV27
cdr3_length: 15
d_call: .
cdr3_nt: TGTGCCAGCAGTTTCTTGGGACGTTCGACCTACGAGCAGTACTTC
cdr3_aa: CASSFLGRSTYEQYF

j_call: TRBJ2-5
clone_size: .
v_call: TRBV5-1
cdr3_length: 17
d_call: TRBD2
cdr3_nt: TGCGCCAGCAGCTTGGCCGCGGGTAGCGGGAGCCATGGGACCCAGTACTTC
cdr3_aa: CASSLAAGSGSHGTQYF

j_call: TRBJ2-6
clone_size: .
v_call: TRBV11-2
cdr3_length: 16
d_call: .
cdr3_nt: TGTGCCAGCAGCTCATACACGGGCAAAGGGGCCAACGTCCTGACTTTC
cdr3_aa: CASSSYTGKGANVLTF

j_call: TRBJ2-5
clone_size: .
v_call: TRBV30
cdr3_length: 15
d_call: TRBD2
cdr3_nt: TGTGCCTGGAGTTCGGTAGCGGGAACAAAAGAGACCCAGTACTTC
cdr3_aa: CAWSSVAGTKETQYF

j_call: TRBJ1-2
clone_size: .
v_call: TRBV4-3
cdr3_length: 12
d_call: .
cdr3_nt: TGCGCCAGCAGCCAAACGAACTATGGCTACACCTTC
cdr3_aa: CASSQTNYGYTF

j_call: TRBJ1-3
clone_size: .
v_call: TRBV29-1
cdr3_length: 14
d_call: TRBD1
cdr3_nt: TGCAGCGTCGAGACAGGGGCGACTGGAAACACCATATATTTT
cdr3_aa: CSVETGATGNTIYF

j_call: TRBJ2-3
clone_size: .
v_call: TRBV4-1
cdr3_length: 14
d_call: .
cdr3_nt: TGCGCCAGCAGCCAAGAAAGTCAGGATGATACGCAGTATTTT
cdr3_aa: CASSQESQDDTQYF

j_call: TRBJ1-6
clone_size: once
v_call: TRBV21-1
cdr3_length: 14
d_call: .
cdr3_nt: TGTGGGACAGGGGCCAGCAGGGATAATTCACCCCTCCACTTT
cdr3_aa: CGTGASRDNSPLHF

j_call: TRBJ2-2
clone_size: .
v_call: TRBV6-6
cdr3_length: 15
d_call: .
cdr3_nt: TGTGCCAGCAGCAGACTCGCCCCGGGGACCGGGGAGCTGTTTTTT
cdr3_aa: CASSRLAPGTGELFF

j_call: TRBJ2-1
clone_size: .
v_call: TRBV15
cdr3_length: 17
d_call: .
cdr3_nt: TGTGCCACCAGCAGAGCTGGGGGCTGGGGGATCTACAATGAGCAGTTCTTC
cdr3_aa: CATSRAGGWGIYNEQFF

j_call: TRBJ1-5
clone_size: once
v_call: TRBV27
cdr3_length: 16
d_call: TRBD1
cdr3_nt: TGTGCCAGCAGTTTATGGGCAGGGGGGGCCAATCAGCCCCAGCATTTT
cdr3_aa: CASSLWAGGANQPQHF

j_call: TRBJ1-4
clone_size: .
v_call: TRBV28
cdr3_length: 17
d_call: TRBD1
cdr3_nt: TGTGCCAGCAGTATAGGACAGGGGGCGTTAACTAATGAAAAACTGTTTTTT
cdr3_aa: CASSIGQGALTNEKLFF

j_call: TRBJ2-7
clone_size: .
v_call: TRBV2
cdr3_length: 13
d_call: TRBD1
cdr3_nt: TGTGCCAGCGTGAGGCAGGGGGCTGGGGAGCAGTACTTC
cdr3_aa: CASVRQGAGEQYF

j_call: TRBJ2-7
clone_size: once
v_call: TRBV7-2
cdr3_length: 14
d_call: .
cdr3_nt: TGTGCCAGCATCCGAGATCGAGCAGACTACGAGCAGTACTTC
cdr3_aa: CASIRDRADYEQYF

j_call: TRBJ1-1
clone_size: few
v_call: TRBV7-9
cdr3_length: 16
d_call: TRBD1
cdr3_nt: TGTGCCAGCAGCTCCCCCTTCGACAGGGTAAACACTGAAGCTTTCTTT
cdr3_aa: CASSSPFDRVNTEAFF

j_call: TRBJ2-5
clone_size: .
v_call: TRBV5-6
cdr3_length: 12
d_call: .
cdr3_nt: TGTGCCAGCAGCTTGTCGAGAGAGACCCAGTACTTC
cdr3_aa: CASSLSRETQYF

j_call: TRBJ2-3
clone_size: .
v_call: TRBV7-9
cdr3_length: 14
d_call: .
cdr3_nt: TGTGCCAGCAGCCCCCTCGAGGGCACAGATACGCAGTATTTT
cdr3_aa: CASSPLEGTDTQYF

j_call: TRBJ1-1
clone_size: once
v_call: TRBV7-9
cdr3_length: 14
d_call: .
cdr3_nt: TGTGCCAGCAGCTTTGGAACAGGCTTCGCTGAAGCTTTCTTT
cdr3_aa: CASSFGTGFAEAFF

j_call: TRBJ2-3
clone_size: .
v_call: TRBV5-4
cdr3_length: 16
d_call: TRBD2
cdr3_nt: TGTGCCTTTTCCAGCGGGGGGGCGATGGGAACAGATACGCAGTATTTT
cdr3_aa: CAFSSGGAMGTDTQYF

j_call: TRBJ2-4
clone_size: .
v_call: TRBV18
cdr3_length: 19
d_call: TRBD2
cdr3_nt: TGTGCCAGCTCACCACCGGGACTAGCGGGGGGACTAGCCAAAAACATTCAGTACTTC
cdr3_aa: CASSPPGLAGGLAKNIQYF

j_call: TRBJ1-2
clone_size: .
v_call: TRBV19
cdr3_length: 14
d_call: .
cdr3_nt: TGTGCCAGTAGAACTATAGGCCCAGGACTCGGCTACACCTTC
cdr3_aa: CASRTIGPGLGYTF

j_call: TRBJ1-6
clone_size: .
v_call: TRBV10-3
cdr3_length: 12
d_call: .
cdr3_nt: TGTGCCATCAGTGGAGATAATTCACCCCTCCACTTT
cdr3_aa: CAISGDNSPLHF

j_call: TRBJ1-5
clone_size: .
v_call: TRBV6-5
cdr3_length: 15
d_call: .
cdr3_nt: TGTGCCAGCAGTCCTTCTTGGAGTAGCAATCAGCCCCAGCATTTT
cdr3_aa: CASSPSWSSNQPQHF

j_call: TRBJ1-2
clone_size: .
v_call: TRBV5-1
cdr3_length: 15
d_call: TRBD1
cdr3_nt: TGCGCCAGCAGCTTGGAGGCGACAGGGAACTATGGCTACACCTTC
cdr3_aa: CASSLEATGNYGYTF

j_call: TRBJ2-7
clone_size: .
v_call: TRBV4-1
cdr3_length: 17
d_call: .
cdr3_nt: TGCGCCAGCAGCCAAGATTTCACCAAATGGGGCTCCTACGAGCAGTACTTC
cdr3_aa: CASSQDFTKWGSYEQYF

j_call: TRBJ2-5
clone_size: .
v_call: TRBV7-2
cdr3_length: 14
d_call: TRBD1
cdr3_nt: TGTGCCAGCAGCGATAACAGGGGCAAAGAGACCCAGTACTTC
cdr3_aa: CASSDNRGKETQYF

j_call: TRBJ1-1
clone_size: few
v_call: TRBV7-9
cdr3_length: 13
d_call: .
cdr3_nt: TGTGCCAGCAGCTTAATGGGCAGTCGTGAAGCTTTCTTT
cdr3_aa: CASSLMGSREAFF

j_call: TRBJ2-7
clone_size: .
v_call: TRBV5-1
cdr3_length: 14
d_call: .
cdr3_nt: TGCGCCAGCAGCTTGGGAGGGGCTTCCTACGAGCAGTACTTC
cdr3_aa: CASSLGGASYEQYF

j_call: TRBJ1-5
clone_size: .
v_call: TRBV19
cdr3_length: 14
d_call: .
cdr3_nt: TGTGCCAGTAGTATAGGGGAGAGCAATCAGCCCCAGCATTTT
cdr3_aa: CASSIGESNQPQHF

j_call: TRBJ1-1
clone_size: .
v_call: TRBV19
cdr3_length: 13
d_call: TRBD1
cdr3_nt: TGTGCCAGTAGGATACAGGGGGCGGCTGAAGCTTTCTTT
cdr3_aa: CASRIQGAAEAFF

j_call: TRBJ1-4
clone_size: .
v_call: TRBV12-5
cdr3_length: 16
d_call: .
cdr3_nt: TGTGCTAGTGGCCATCTCCTCCCCAGAGAGAATGAAAAACTGTTTTTT
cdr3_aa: CASGHLLPRENEKLFF

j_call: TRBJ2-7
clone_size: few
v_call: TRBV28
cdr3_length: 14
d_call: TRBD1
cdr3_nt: TGTGCCAGCAGACCTCCGGGACAGACCTACGAGCAGTACTTC
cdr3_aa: CASRPPGQTYEQYF

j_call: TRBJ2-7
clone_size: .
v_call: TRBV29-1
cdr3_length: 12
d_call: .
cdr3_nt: TGCAGCGTTGTTAGCGATCTCTACGAGCAGTACTTC
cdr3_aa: CSVVSDLYEQYF

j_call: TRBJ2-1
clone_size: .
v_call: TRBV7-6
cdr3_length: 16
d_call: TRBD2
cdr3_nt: TGTGCCAGCAGCTTAGGAGCCGTGCGGGAGGGCCGGGCGCCGTTCTTC
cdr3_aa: CASSLGAVREGRAPFF

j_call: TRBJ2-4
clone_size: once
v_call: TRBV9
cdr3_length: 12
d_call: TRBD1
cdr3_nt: TGTGCCAGCAGCGTAGGGACAGGGGTTCAGTACTTC
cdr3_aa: CASSVGTGVQYF